The clone carrying this T cell receptor (beta chain) has a handful of counts. Original data processing: Researchers report that nucleated cell counts were estimated from reference gene primer amplification. Data came from immunoSEQ multiplex PCR; TCRdb stores just in-frame clones and leaves some out. V, J and clone size were drawn from that table, and D and trimming were deduced from the DNA. The sample carries a few hundred thousand clones, about 90% recorded once. These data come from a study of blood T cell repertoires in COVID-19. Background on the study: T cells, B-cell-depleted T cells, or PBMCs supplied cDNA or gDNA.

J lost 2 bases, V lost 8 bases, and 9 bases had no gene match. The germline V gene encodes CDR1 SNHLY and CDR2 FYNNEI. The CDR3 totals 16 residues. The clonotype originates from a man aged 18 to 29 who had recovered from COVID-19. The chain uses TRBV2 and TRBJ2-2; TRBD2 aligns across 9 bases. The specimen sequenced was PBMCs or T cells enriched from blood (not recorded which). DNA of the CDR3: TGTGCCAGCGCTAAAGGCGGGGGGGCTAACACCGGGGAGCTGTTTTTT. Translated, it gives CASAKGGGANTGELFF.